This TCR beta chain was captured by sequencing in a study of beta chain features in type 1 diabetes. The CDR3 has 15 residues. The trim removed 3 bases at V and 2 bases at J, leaving 4 bases unmatched. Germline CDR1 reads SGHDN; CDR2 reads FVKESK. A few counts support this clone. Every isolated RNA sample was fully reverse transcribed, so sequencing captured expressed TCRB transcripts. Some clones are missing from TCRdb's copy, which holds only in-frame ones; the method was immunoSEQ multiplex PCR. Here the sample spans hundreds of thousands of clones, around 16% being singletons. The J gene is TRBJ2-7, the V gene TRBV14, with 10 positions matching TRBD1. The sequence was obtained from a man between 18 and 29 years old in good health. The source material was naive CD4+ T cells from blood. The CDR3 DNA is TGTGCCAGCAGCCAGGCCGGGACAGGGGCCTACGAGCAGTACTTC. It specifies CASSQAGTGAYEQYF. The whole variable domain, filled in from reference TRBV14 and TRBJ2-7, reads EAGVTQFPSHSVIEKGQTVTLRCDPISGHDNLYWYRRVMGKEIKFLLHFVKESKQDESGMPNNRFLAERTGGTYSTLKVQPAELEDSGVYFCASSQAGTGAYEQYFGPGTRLTVT.